This T cell receptor beta chain was retrieved from a study of shared clonotypes between healthy human individuals. Sequenced by immunoSEQ multiplex PCR; TCRdb stores in-frame clones only, minus some. The data contain more than 850,000 clones, about four fifths of them seen just once; the ten biggest clones take up approximately 0.52%. The germline CDR1 and CDR2 sequences are SGHVS and FNYEAQ. Trimming took off 5 bases at V and 1 base at J, with 12 bases between the two ends. The length of the CDR3 is 14 residues. Sequencing used memory CD4+ T cells from PBMCs. Subset in this sample: CD45RA-negative fraction. This chain joins TRBV7-6 and TRBJ2-7; D is undetermined. This clonotype was obtained from a man between 18 and 29 years old in good health. Some clones in this sample may be carry-over from other donors' samples. Written as DNA, the CDR3 is TGTGCCAGCAGCCCAACTGACGGATCCTACGAGCAGTACTTC. The encoded protein is CASSPTDGSYEQYF.